This record concerns one TCR beta chain sequence. This sample was taken from a study of control samples from healthy donors and cancer patients. Germline loops: CDR1 SEHNR, CDR2 FQNEAQ (reference sequence). The CDR3 has 14 amino acids. The V end was cut by 2 bases, the J end by 8 bases, with 15 bases between. Assay used: immunoSEQ multiplex PCR; TCRdb lists only in-frame clones, some missing. The sample gives 190,000 or so clones, 80% to 95% of which show up once; over 1.3% is in the top ten. This sequence originates from a man aged 18 to 30 in good health. Sequences were obtained from blood. V gene TRBV7-9 combines with J gene TRBJ1-2, with unresolved D. In DNA, the CDR3 is TGTGCCAGCAGCTTATTACTACCCGTCGAGGGCTACACCTTC. Translated, it gives CASSLLLPVEGYTF.